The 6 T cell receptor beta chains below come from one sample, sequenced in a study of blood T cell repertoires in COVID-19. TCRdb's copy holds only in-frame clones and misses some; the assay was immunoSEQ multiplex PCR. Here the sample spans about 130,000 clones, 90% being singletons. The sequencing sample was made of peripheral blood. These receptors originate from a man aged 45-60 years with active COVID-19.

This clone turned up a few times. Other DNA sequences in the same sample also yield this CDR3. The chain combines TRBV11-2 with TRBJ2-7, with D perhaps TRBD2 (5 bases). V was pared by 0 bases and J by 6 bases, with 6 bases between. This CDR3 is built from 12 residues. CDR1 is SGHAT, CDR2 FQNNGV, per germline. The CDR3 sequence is CASSLDRGEQYV. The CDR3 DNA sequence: TGTGCCAGCAGCTTAGATCGGGGCGAGCAGTACGTC.

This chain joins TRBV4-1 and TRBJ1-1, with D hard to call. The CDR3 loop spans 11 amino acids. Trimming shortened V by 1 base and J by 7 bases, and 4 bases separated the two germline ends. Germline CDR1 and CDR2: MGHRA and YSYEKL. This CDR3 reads CASSQGLEAFF. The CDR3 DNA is TGCGCCAGCAGCCAAGGTCTTGAAGCTTTCTTT.

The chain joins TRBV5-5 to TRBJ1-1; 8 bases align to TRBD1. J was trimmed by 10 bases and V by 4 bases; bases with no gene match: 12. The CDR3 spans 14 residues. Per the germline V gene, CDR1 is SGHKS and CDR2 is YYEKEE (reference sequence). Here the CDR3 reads CASSPDLQGGLAFF. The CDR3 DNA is TGTGCCAGCAGCCCGGATTTACAGGGGGGCTTAGCTTTCTTT.

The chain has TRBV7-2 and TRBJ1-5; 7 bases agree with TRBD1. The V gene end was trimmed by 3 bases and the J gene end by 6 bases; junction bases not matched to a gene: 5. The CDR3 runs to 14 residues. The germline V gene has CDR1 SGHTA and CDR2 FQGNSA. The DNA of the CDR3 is TGTGCCAGCAGCTTCGACAGGGTGGGTCAGCCCCAGCATTTT. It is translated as CASSFDRVGQPQHF.

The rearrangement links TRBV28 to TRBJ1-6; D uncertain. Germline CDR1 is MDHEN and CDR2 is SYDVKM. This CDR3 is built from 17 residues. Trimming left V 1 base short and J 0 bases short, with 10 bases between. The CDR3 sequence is CASSLLLRSSYNSPLHF. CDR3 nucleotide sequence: TGTGCCAGCAGTTTATTGTTGCGGAGCTCCTATAATTCACCCCTCCACTTT.

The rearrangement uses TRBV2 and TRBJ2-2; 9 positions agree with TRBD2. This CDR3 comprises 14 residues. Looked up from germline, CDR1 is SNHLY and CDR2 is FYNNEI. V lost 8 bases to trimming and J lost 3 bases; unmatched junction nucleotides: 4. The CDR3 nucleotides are TGTGCCAGCCGCGGGGGGGAGCACACCGGGGAGCTGTTTTTT. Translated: CASRGGEHTGELFF. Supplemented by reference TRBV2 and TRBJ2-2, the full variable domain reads EPEVTQTPSHQVTQMGQEVILRCVPISNHLYFYWYRQILGQKVEFLVSFYNNEISEKSEIFDDQFSVERPDGSNFTLKIRSTKLEDSAMYFCASRGGEHTGELFFGEGSRLTVL.